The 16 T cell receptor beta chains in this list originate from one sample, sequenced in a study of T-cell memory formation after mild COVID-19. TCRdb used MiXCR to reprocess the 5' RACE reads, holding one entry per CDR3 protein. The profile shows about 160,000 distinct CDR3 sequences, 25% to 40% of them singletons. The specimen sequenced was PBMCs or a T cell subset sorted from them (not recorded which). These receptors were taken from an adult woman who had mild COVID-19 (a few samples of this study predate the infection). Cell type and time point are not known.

Written as DNA, the CDR3 is TGCAGCGTTGAACCGGCTAGCGAGACCCAGTACTTC. Translated: CSVEPASETQYF. This chain connects TRBV29-1 to TRBJ2-5; D is possibly TRBD2 (5 bases). The CDR3 consists of 12 residues. V was pared by 2 bases and J by 5 bases, with 9 bases between. The germline V gene has CDR1 SQVTM and CDR2 ANQGSEA.

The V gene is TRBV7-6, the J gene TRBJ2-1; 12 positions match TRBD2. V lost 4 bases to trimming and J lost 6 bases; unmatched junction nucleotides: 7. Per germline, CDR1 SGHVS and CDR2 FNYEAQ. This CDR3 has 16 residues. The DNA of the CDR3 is TGTGCCAGCAGCTCCCGACTAGCGGGAGAGGCCAATGAGCAGTTCTTC. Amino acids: CASSSRLAGEANEQFF.

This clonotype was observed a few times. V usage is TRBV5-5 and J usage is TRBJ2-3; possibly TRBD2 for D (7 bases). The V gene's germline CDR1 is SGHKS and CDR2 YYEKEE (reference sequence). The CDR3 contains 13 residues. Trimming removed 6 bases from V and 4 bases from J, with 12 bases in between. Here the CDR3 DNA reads TGTGCCAGCATCCTGGGGGGGCCAGATACGCAGTATTTT. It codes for CASILGGPDTQYF.

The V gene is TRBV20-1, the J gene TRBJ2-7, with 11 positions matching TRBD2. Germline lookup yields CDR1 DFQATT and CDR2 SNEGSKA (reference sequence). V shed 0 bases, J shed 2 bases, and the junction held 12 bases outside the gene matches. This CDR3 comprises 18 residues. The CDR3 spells CSARDDVLAGVFPYEQYF. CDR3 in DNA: TGCAGTGCTAGAGATGATGTACTAGCGGGAGTCTTTCCCTACGAGCAGTACTTC.

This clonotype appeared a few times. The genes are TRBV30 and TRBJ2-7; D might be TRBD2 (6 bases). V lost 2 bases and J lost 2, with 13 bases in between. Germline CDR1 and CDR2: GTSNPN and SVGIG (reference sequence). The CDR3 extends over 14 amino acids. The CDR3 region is CAWSTGVGAYEQYF. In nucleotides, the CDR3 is TGTGCCTGGAGTACGGGAGTGGGGGCCTACGAGCAGTACTTC.

This CDR3 reads CATSTPLAGGSYEQYF. The CDR3 DNA follows: TGTGCCACCAGCACCCCCCTAGCGGGGGGTTCCTACGAGCAGTACTTC. This rearrangement joins TRBV15 to TRBJ2-7; 11 bases agree with TRBD2. Losses at the gene ends were 4 bases for V and 1 base for J; bases not matched to a gene: 6. The V gene's germline CDR1 is LNHNV and CDR2 YYDKDF (reference sequence). The CDR3 covers 16 residues.

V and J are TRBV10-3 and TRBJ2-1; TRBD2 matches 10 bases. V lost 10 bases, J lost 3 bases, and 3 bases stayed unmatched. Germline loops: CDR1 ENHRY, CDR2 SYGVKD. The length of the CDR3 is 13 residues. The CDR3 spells CASASGSYNEQFF. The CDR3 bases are TGTGCCAGCGCTAGCGGGAGCTACAATGAGCAGTTCTTC.

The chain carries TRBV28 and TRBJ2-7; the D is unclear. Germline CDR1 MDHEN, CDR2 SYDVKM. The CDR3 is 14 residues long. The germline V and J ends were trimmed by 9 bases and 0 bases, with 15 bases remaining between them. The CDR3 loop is CASQTTWSSYEQYF. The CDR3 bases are TGTGCCAGTCAGACGACTTGGAGCTCCTACGAGCAGTACTTC.

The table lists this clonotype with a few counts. Written as DNA, the CDR3 is TGCGCCAGCAGCTTTACTCAGCCCCAGCATTTT. Amino acid sequence: CASSFTQPQHF. This chain uses TRBV5-1 with TRBJ1-5; no clear D. From germline, CDR1 is SGHRS and CDR2 YFSETQ. The CDR3 has 11 residues. The V end lost 2 bases, the J end lost 6 bases, and 3 bases lay between the germline ends.

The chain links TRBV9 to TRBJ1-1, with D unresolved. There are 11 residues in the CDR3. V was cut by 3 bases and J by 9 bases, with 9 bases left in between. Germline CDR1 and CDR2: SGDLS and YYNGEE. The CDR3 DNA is TGTGCCAGCAGCGGAAACAAACAAGCTTTCTTT. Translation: CASSGNKQAFF.

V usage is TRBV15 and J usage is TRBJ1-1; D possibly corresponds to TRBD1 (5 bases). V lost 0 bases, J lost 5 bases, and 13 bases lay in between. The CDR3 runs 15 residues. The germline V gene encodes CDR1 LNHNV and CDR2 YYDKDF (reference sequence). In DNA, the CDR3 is TGTGCCACCAGCAGAGACAGGGAGTCGGGTACTGAAGCTTTCTTT. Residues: CATSRDRESGTEAFF.

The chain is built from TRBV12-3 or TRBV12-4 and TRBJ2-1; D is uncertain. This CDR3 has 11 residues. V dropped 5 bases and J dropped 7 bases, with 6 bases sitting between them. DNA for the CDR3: TGTGCCAGCAGTCCGAAAAATGAGCAGTTCTTC. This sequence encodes CASSPKNEQFF.

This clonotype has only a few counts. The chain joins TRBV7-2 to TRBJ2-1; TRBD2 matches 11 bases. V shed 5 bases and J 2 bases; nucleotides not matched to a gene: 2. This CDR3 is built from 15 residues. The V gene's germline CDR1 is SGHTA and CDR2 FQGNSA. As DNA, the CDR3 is TGTGCCAGCAGCGTTAGCGGGGGGGCCTACAATGAGCAGTTCTTC. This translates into CASSVSGGAYNEQFF.

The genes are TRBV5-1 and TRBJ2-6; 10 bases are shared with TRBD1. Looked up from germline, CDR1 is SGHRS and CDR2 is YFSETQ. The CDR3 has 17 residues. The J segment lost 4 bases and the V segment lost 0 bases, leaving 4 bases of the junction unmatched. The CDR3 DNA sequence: TGCGCCAGCAGCTTGGCGGGACAGGGGTTCGGGGCCAACGTCCTGACTTTC. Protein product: CASSLAGQGFGANVLTF.

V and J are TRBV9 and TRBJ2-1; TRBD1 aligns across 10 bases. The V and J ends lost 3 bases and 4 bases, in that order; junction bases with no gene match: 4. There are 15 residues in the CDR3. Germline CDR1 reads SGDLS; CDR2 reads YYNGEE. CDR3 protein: CASSAGTGVYNEQFF. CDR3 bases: TGTGCCAGCAGCGCCGGGACAGGGGTGTACAATGAGCAGTTCTTC.

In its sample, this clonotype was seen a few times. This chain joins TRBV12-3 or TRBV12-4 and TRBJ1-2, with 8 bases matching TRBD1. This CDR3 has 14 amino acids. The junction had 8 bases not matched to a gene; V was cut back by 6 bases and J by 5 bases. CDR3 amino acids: CASRPAGGGYGYTF. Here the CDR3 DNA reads TGTGCCAGCAGACCCGCAGGGGGCGGTTATGGCTACACCTTC.